This entry lists 31 T cell receptor beta chains sequenced from one sample in a study of cytomegalovirus exposure and HLA in healthy donors. The PCR had 60 Vbeta and 13 Jbeta primers. Repertoires were generated with immunoSEQ multiplex PCR, while TCRdb's copy carries only in-frame clones and drops some. With approximately 120,000 clones in the sample, the ten largest clones hold over 2%. Material: PBMCs. The receptor source for this set is a man in his forties in good health and CMV-seronegative.

The rearrangement uses TRBV11-3 and TRBJ2-7; TRBD1 might be the D (6 bases). Germline V gene lookup returns CDR1 SGHNT and CDR2 YENEEA. CDR3 length: 14 residues. V was cut by 3 bases and J by 6 bases, with 15 bases left in between. The CDR3 sequence is CASSFGTGLIEQYF. The CDR3 bases are TGTGCCAGCAGCTTCGGTACAGGGCTCATCGAGCAGTACTTC.

The V gene is TRBV19, the J gene TRBJ2-2; TRBD1 aligns across 7 bases. V lost 5 bases, J lost 5 bases, and 11 bases stayed unmatched. CDR3 length: 16 amino acids. CDR1 and CDR2 (germline): LNHDA, SQIVND (reference sequence). CDR3 sequence: CASSVGQVGRTGELFF. The CDR3 DNA is TGTGCCAGTAGTGTAGGACAGGTTGGCCGGACCGGGGAGCTGTTTTTT.

This chain joins TRBV7-2 and TRBJ1-5, with D possibly matching TRBD1 (5 bases). Per the germline V gene, CDR1 is SGHTA and CDR2 is FQGNSA. CDR3 length equals 15 residues. The V end was cut by 6 bases, the J end by 3 bases, with 15 bases between. The CDR3 loop reads CASRSGGANNQPQHF. The CDR3 bases are TGTGCCAGCAGGAGCGGAGGGGCGAACAATCAGCCCCAGCATTTT.

The chain is built from TRBV5-1 and TRBJ2-5; a weak D match, TRBD2 (5 bases). CDR3 length: 14 residues. Per the germline V gene, CDR1 is SGHRS and CDR2 is YFSETQ. Trimming pared 4 bases from V and 5 bases from J, leaving 15 bases between. CDR3 DNA sequence: TGCGCCAGCAGCCCCAGCGGTTCCGGGGAGACCCAGTACTTC. Its translation is CASSPSGSGETQYF. The variable domain in full, with the rest retrieved from reference TRBV5-1 and TRBJ2-5, is KAGVTQTPRYLIKTRGQQVTLSCSPISGHRSVSWYQQTPGQGLQFLFEYFSETQRNKGNFPGRFSGRQFSNSRSEMNVSTLELGDSALYLCASSPSGSGETQYFGPGTRLLVL.

The gene calls are TRBV4-1 and TRBJ2-7; possibly TRBD2 for D (6 bases). CDR1 and CDR2 (germline): MGHRA, YSYEKL. Trimming cost V 1 base and J 5 bases, with 15 bases left between them. CDR3 length: 15 residues. The CDR3 reads CASSQGIGGKDEQYF. In nucleotides, the CDR3 is TGCGCCAGCAGCCAAGGTATCGGAGGGAAGGACGAGCAGTACTTC.

The V and J genes are TRBV28 and TRBJ1-5; 10 bases are a match to TRBD1. This CDR3 has 15 residues. Germline CDR1 is MDHEN and CDR2 is SYDVKM. The V segment lost 7 bases and the J segment 3 bases; nucleotides outside the gene matches: 6. In nucleotides, the CDR3 is TGTGCCAGCAATAAGGGACAGGGGTTCAATCAGCCCCAGCATTTT. Amino acid sequence: CASNKGQGFNQPQHF.

This rearrangement joins TRBV5-4 to TRBJ2-4; possibly TRBD2 for D (5 bases). Trimming took off 2 bases at V and 1 base at J, with 13 bases between the two ends. The CDR3 length is 16 residues. The V gene's germline CDR1 is SGHNT and CDR2 YYREEE (reference sequence). The CDR3 spells CASSLKLGEAKNIQYF. The CDR3 DNA sequence: TGTGCCAGCAGCTTAAAGCTTGGGGAGGCCAAAAACATTCAGTACTTC.

The V and J genes are TRBV9 and TRBJ1-2; 7 positions match TRBD1. CDR1 is SGDLS and CDR2 is YYNGEE in the germline V gene. The ends lost 5 bases at V and 4 bases at J; junction bases unmatched: 2. This CDR3 comprises 12 residues. The CDR3 sequence is CASRRDSYGYTF. In nucleotides, the CDR3 is TGTGCCAGCAGGCGGGACAGCTATGGCTACACCTTC. The full variable domain, its missing parts supplied by reference TRBV9 and TRBJ1-2, is DSGVTQTPKHLITATGQRVTLRCSPRSGDLSVYWYQQSLDQGLQFLIQYYNGEERAKGNILERFSAQQFPDLHSELNLSSLELGDSALYFCASRRDSYGYTFGSGTRLTVV.

The chain is built from TRBV6-5 and TRBJ2-7, with TRBD2 matching over 8 bases. CDR3 size: 14 residues. Trimming at V came to 7 bases and at J to 7 bases, leaving 12 bases not matched to a gene. Germline V lookup: CDR1 MNHEY, CDR2 SVGAGI. The CDR3 region is CASTHGAGAGEQYF. The CDR3 coding sequence is TGTGCCAGCACCCACGGAGCGGGAGCGGGGGAGCAGTACTTC.

This rearrangement joins TRBV6-1 to TRBJ1-5; 7 bases match TRBD1. Germline V CDR1 and CDR2: MNHNS, SASEGT. Losses at the gene ends were 11 bases for V and 0 bases for J; bases not matched to a gene: 10. This CDR3 spans 15 amino acids. DNA of the CDR3: TGTGCCGGCGGAAGGGACAGATATAGCAATCAGCCCCAGCATTTT. Translated: CAGGRDRYSNQPQHF.

V is TRBV27 and J is TRBJ2-7; possibly TRBD1 for D (6 bases). V dropped 5 bases and J dropped 4 bases, with 18 bases sitting between them. Germline values: CDR1 MNHEY, CDR2 SMNVEV (reference sequence). The length of the CDR3 is 15 residues. The CDR3 region is CASSPRGHLEYEQYF. CDR3 DNA: TGTGCCAGCAGTCCCAGGGGTCACCTTGAGTACGAGCAGTACTTC.

This CDR3 reads CASSRDRGQPQHF. In nucleotides, the CDR3 is TGTGCCAGTAGTAGGGACAGGGGTCAGCCCCAGCATTTT. The V gene is TRBV19, the J gene TRBJ1-5, with 10 bases matching TRBD1. Looked up from germline, CDR1 is LNHDA and CDR2 is SQIVND (reference sequence). V lost 4 bases, J lost 6 bases, and 0 bases stayed unmatched. CDR3 size: 13 residues.

The chain links TRBV27 to TRBJ2-1, with 9 positions matching TRBD1. CDR1 is MNHEY and CDR2 is SMNVEV in the germline V gene (reference sequence). Unmatched junction bases numbered 4, after V lost 6 bases and J lost 7 bases. This CDR3 spans 13 amino acids. This CDR3 is CASRGTGRNEQFF. CDR3 bases: TGTGCCAGCAGGGGGACAGGGAGAAATGAGCAGTTCTTC.

The gene calls are TRBV19 and TRBJ2-1, with 8 bases fitting TRBD2. This CDR3 is built from 14 residues. Germline V gene lookup returns CDR1 LNHDA and CDR2 SQIVND (reference sequence). V shed 7 bases and J 2 bases; nucleotides not matched to a gene: 4. CDR3 DNA sequence: TGTGCCAGTATGTCGGGAGGGCCCTACAATGAGCAGTTCTTC. This codes for CASMSGGPYNEQFF.

J is TRBJ2-3 and V is TRBV4-2; TRBD2 agrees at 13 bases. CDR1 LGHNA and CDR2 YNFKEQ come from the germline V gene. The CDR3 is made up of 15 amino acids. Trimming removed 1 base from V and 5 bases from J; junction bases left unmatched: 0. CDR3 sequence reads: CASSQGLAGGDTQYF. The CDR3 nucleotides read TGTGCCAGCAGCCAAGGACTAGCGGGAGGAGATACGCAGTATTTT.

V gene TRBV5-1 combines with J gene TRBJ2-5; D possibly corresponds to TRBD1 (6 bases). The CDR3 runs 13 residues. Germline CDR1 and CDR2: SGHRS and YFSETQ. V lost 2 bases to trimming and J lost 5 bases, with 10 bases between them. The CDR3 DNA is TGCGCCAGCAGCTTCTCTGGGGGCGAGACCCAGTACTTC. Translation gives CASSFSGGETQYF. Full variable domain (missing parts from reference TRBV5-1 and TRBJ2-5): KAGVTQTPRYLIKTRGQQVTLSCSPISGHRSVSWYQQTPGQGLQFLFEYFSETQRNKGNFPGRFSGRQFSNSRSEMNVSTLELGDSALYLCASSFSGGETQYFGPGTRLLVL.

This chain links TRBV7-9 with TRBJ2-1; 8 bases line up with TRBD2. V trimming: 5 bases; J trimming: 2 bases; junction bases outside the gene matches: 5. Germline CDR1 SEHNR, CDR2 FQNEAQ (reference sequence). The CDR3 totals 15 residues. The CDR3 spells CASSVLAVAYNEQFF. DNA for the CDR3: TGTGCCAGCAGCGTACTAGCGGTAGCCTACAATGAGCAGTTCTTC.

The genes are TRBV4-2 and TRBJ1-1, with a possible D match to TRBD1 (6 bases). V was shortened by 2 bases and J by 8 bases, with 15 bases between the two germline ends. The CDR3 length is 14 residues. In germline, CDR1 is LGHNA, CDR2 YNFKEQ. Written as DNA, the CDR3 is TGTGCCAGCAGCCAAAACAACAGGGTGTCAGAAGCTTTCTTT. This translates into CASSQNNRVSEAFF.

The chain uses TRBV7-8 and TRBJ1-1; D gene unclear. Germline V lookup: CDR1 SGHVS, CDR2 FQNEAQ. The length of the CDR3 is 14 residues. Trimming pared 3 bases from V and 4 bases from J, leaving 12 bases between. The CDR3 reads CASSLNREVTEAFF. The CDR3 nucleotides read TGTGCCAGCAGCTTGAACCGGGAGGTCACTGAAGCTTTCTTT.

The V and J genes are TRBV2 and TRBJ2-5; a weak D match, TRBD2 (5 bases). Trimming stripped 1 base from V and 5 bases from J, with 14 bases between. From germline, CDR1 is SNHLY and CDR2 FYNNEI. The CDR3 spans 15 residues. CDR3 DNA sequence: TGTGCCAGCAGTGAAGTAGACGACTACGGGGAGACCCAGTACTTC. Its translation: CASSEVDDYGETQYF.

The CDR3, as DNA: TGTGCCAGCAGCTTGCCTAATTTCGCCGGAGGTGAGCAGTTCTTC. This translates into CASSLPNFAGGEQFF. The rearrangement uses TRBV5-6 and TRBJ2-1; a weak D match, TRBD2 (5 bases). The CDR3 sequence is 15 residues long. CDR1 SGHDT and CDR2 YYEEEE come from the germline V gene. V was pared by 1 base and J by 9 bases, with 17 bases between.

The chain is built from TRBV2 and TRBJ2-7; maybe TRBD1 (5 bases). The V gene's germline CDR1 is SNHLY and CDR2 FYNNEI. V gave up 4 bases and J gave up 6 bases, with 7 bases separating them. There are 11 residues in the CDR3. CDR3 protein: CASSVRVEQYF. The CDR3 DNA reads TGTGCCAGCAGTGTCAGGGTCGAGCAGTACTTC.

This chain joins TRBV28 and TRBJ1-5, with 9 bases lining up with TRBD1. With V trimmed by 7 bases and J by 9 bases, 19 bases remained unmatched. CDR3 size: 17 residues. The germline gives CDR1 MDHEN, CDR2 SYDVKM. CDR3: CASTQTGTGRYIWPQHF. The CDR3 bases are TGTGCCAGCACCCAGACCGGGACAGGGCGATACATATGGCCCCAGCATTTT.

V usage is TRBV5-1 and J usage is TRBJ2-7, with 8 bases fitting TRBD1. The CDR3 length is 15 residues. Germline V gene data show CDR1 as SGHRS and CDR2 as YFSETQ. V lost 4 bases to trimming and J lost 0 bases; unmatched junction nucleotides: 6. The CDR3 sequence: CASSLGQGHSYEQYF. The CDR3 DNA follows: TGCGCCAGCAGCCTAGGACAGGGCCACTCCTACGAGCAGTACTTC.

The rearrangement uses TRBV7-9 and TRBJ1-4; possibly TRBD1 for D (6 bases). V lost 5 bases, J lost 7 bases, and 14 bases lay in between. This CDR3 has 14 residues. The V gene's germline CDR1 is SEHNR and CDR2 FQNEAQ (reference sequence). The CDR3 coding sequence is TGTGCCAGCAGCCTTGCGGGGGCCGTTGAAAAACTGTTTTTT. Translated: CASSLAGAVEKLFF.

The chain links TRBV5-1 to TRBJ2-1; 9 bases fit TRBD1. With V trimmed by 3 bases and J by 7 bases, 2 bases remained unmatched. The CDR3 covers 13 residues. CDR1 SGHRS and CDR2 YFSETQ come from the germline V gene. CDR3 nucleotide sequence: TGCGCCAGCAGCTCGGGGACAGGGAATGAGCAGTTCTTC. Amino acids: CASSSGTGNEQFF.

The CDR3 spells CASSLRGEGREQYF. In DNA form, the CDR3 reads TGCGCCAGCAGCTTGAGGGGGGAGGGGCGCGAGCAGTACTTC. The genes are TRBV5-1 and TRBJ2-5; D might be TRBD2 (7 bases). The better agreement between TRBJ2-7 and the DNA end casts doubt on the J call. This CDR3 is built from 14 residues. CDR1 and CDR2 (germline): SGHRS, YFSETQ.

The rearrangement links TRBV2 to TRBJ2-7, with 10 nucleotides matching TRBD1. This CDR3 spans 14 amino acids. After removal of 4 bases from V and 4 bases from J, the junction contained 4 bases not matched to a gene. In germline, CDR1 is SNHLY, CDR2 FYNNEI. The CDR3 spells CASSGDRGGYEQYF. The CDR3 DNA follows: TGTGCCAGCAGTGGGGACAGGGGAGGGTACGAGCAGTACTTC.

The V call is TRBV30, the J call TRBJ2-5; the match to TRBD1 covers 9 bases. V was clipped by 1 base and J by 5 bases; unmatched bases: 5. The CDR3 loop spans 14 amino acids. Germline V gives CDR1 GTSNPN, CDR2 SVGIG (reference sequence). The CDR3 region is CAWSAGQGFETQYF. CDR3 DNA: TGTGCCTGGAGTGCGGGACAGGGTTTCGAGACCCAGTACTTC.

This chain joins TRBV9 and TRBJ1-2, with D maybe TRBD1 (6 bases). Germline-derived CDR1 and CDR2 are SGDLS and YYNGEE. V lost 0 bases to trimming and J lost 3 bases, with 6 bases between them. This CDR3 comprises 13 residues. Here the CDR3 DNA reads TGTGCCAGCAGCGTAGGACAGGACTATGGCTACACCTTC. The encoded protein is CASSVGQDYGYTF.

This chain joins TRBV6-5 and TRBJ1-1; no reliable D call. V lost 8 bases to trimming and J lost 3 bases, with 13 bases between them. This CDR3 has 13 residues. Germline V gene sequence: CDR1 MNHEY, CDR2 SVGAGI. CDR3 sequence: CASGRGPDTEAFF. As DNA, the CDR3 is TGTGCCAGCGGCCGGGGTCCGGACACTGAAGCTTTCTTT.